Listed below are T cell receptor beta chains from one sample, sequenced in a study of shared clonotypes between healthy human individuals. TCRdb's copy holds only in-frame clones and misses some; the assay was immunoSEQ multiplex PCR. The sample has about 2 million clones; roughly 94% are singletons. The sample taken for sequencing was naive CD4+ T cells sorted from blood. These receptors were obtained from a man aged 18 to 35 in good health. Both conserved end residues are part of each CDR3. D genes are given only for firm matches. Part of the rows lack a size; the others show once, few, many or a class for expanded clones.

d_gene: TRBD1; j_gene: TRBJ2-5; abundance: NA; v_gene: TRBV6-1; len: 16; CDR3nt: TGTGCCAGCAGTAAAGCCGGGACAGGGAAAAGAGATGGCCAGTACTTC; CDR3aa: CASSKAGTGKRDGQYF
d_gene: NA; j_gene: TRBJ1-4; abundance: NA; v_gene: TRBV9; len: 15; CDR3nt: TGTGCCAGCAGCGTAGCGGGGGGAGCCAATGAAAAACTGTTTTTT; CDR3aa: CASSVAGGANEKLFF
d_gene: TRBD1; j_gene: TRBJ2-6; abundance: NA; v_gene: TRBV5-1; len: 21; CDR3nt: TGCGCCAGCAGCCGACCCACCAACCCGGACAGGGACCGCTCTGGGGCCAACGTCCTGACTTTC; CDR3aa: CASSRPTNPDRDRSGANVLTF
d_gene: NA; j_gene: TRBJ1-2; abundance: NA; v_gene: TRBV28; len: 13; CDR3nt: TGTGCCAGCAGTGGGGCAGAAATCTATGGCTACACCTTC; CDR3aa: CASSGAEIYGYTF
d_gene: TRBD1; j_gene: TRBJ1-1; abundance: NA; v_gene: TRBV30; len: 14; CDR3nt: TGTGCCTGGAAAGTAGGGACAGCGAACACTGAAGCTTTCTTT; CDR3aa: CAWKVGTANTEAFF
d_gene: TRBD2; j_gene: TRBJ2-5; abundance: NA; v_gene: TRBV5-1; len: 15; CDR3nt: TGCGCCAGCAGCTTGGCAACTAGCGGCCAGGTGACCCAGTACTTC; CDR3aa: CASSLATSGQVTQYF
d_gene: NA; j_gene: TRBJ1-4; abundance: NA; v_gene: TRBV7-9; len: 14; CDR3nt: TGTGCCAGCAGCCCAGGGGCGGAAAATGAAAAACTGTTTTTT; CDR3aa: CASSPGAENEKLFF
d_gene: TRBD2; j_gene: TRBJ2-4; abundance: NA; v_gene: TRBV7-2; len: 17; CDR3nt: TGTGCCAGCAGCCCGGGACTAGCGGGGATAGCCAAAAACATTCAGTACTTC; CDR3aa: CASSPGLAGIAKNIQYF
d_gene: TRBD1; j_gene: TRBJ1-2; abundance: NA; v_gene: TRBV29-1; len: 12; CDR3nt: TGCAGCACCCAACAGGGGTCCTATGGCTACACCTTC; CDR3aa: CSTQQGSYGYTF
d_gene: NA; j_gene: TRBJ1-2; abundance: NA; v_gene: TRBV5-1; len: 12; CDR3nt: TGCGCCAGCAGCTTGGACAGGGTGGGCTACACCTTC; CDR3aa: CASSLDRVGYTF
d_gene: NA; j_gene: TRBJ2-5; abundance: NA; v_gene: TRBV5-4; len: 18; CDR3nt: TGTGCCAGCAGCTTGGGGGAGCCCGGGACACCTATCCAAGAGACCCAGTACTTC; CDR3aa: CASSLGEPGTPIQETQYF
d_gene: TRBD2; j_gene: TRBJ2-7; abundance: NA; v_gene: TRBV9; len: 14; CDR3nt: TGTGCCAGCAGCGTAGGGGTAGCGGGCTACGAGCAGTACTTC; CDR3aa: CASSVGVAGYEQYF
d_gene: NA; j_gene: TRBJ2-5; abundance: NA; v_gene: TRBV6-6; len: 14; CDR3nt: TGTGCCAGCAGTTACGCGGACAGACAAGAGACCCAGTACTTC; CDR3aa: CASSYADRQETQYF
d_gene: TRBD1; j_gene: TRBJ1-1; abundance: NA; v_gene: TRBV6-5; len: 15; CDR3nt: TGTGCCAGCAGCTCAATCGACAGGGTGGGGGCTGAAGCTTTCTTT; CDR3aa: CASSSIDRVGAEAFF
d_gene: NA; j_gene: TRBJ1-2; abundance: once; v_gene: TRBV2; len: 14; CDR3nt: TGTGCCAGCCACTATGGGCAAGCTAACTATGGCTACACCTTC; CDR3aa: CASHYGQANYGYTF
d_gene: TRBD1; j_gene: TRBJ1-1; abundance: NA; v_gene: TRBV19; len: 14; CDR3nt: TGTGCCAGTAGTACAGACAGGGGAGGGACTGAAGCTTTCTTT; CDR3aa: CASSTDRGGTEAFF
d_gene: NA; j_gene: TRBJ1-2; abundance: once; v_gene: TRBV7-2; len: 18; CDR3nt: TGTGCCAGCAGCTTAAGGTTGGGGGACCGCATTAAAAACTATGGCTACACCTTC; CDR3aa: CASSLRLGDRIKNYGYTF
d_gene: TRBD1; j_gene: TRBJ2-7; abundance: NA; v_gene: TRBV7-2; len: 16; CDR3nt: TGTGCCAGCAGCCCCAGGGGCAGGGGGACGACCTACGAGCAGTACTTC; CDR3aa: CASSPRGRGTTYEQYF
d_gene: TRBD2; j_gene: TRBJ2-1; abundance: NA; v_gene: TRBV4-3; len: 17; CDR3nt: TGCGCCAGCAGCCAAGATCCCGGACTAGCGGGAGCTCGTGAGCAGTTCTTC; CDR3aa: CASSQDPGLAGAREQFF
d_gene: NA; j_gene: TRBJ2-4; abundance: NA; v_gene: TRBV4-3; len: 15; CDR3nt: TGCGCCAGCAGCCTCGAGGGTCTAGCCAAAAACATTCAGTACTTC; CDR3aa: CASSLEGLAKNIQYF
d_gene: NA; j_gene: TRBJ2-7; abundance: NA; v_gene: TRBV2; len: 15; CDR3nt: TGTGCCAGCAGCTCCCAAGGGGACGTCGGGTACGAGCAGTACTTC; CDR3aa: CASSSQGDVGYEQYF